The 5 T cell receptor beta chains below all came from one sample that was sequenced in a study of T-cell memory formation after mild COVID-19 (dated by TCRdb to about 2021). The library was generated by 5' RACE. The sequencer listed for this sample is Illumina NovaSeq 6000. TCRdb reanalyzed the raw reads on its own, using fastp at Q25 for trimming and MiXCR for clone calling, and kept in-frame beta chains. Every entry covers one CDR3 protein and lists the most common genes and DNA from its rows. Recorded for this sample are approximately 250,000 distinct CDR3 sequences; over 15% of them occurred a single time. 20% to 25% of the sample belongs to the ten largest clones. The source material was PBMCs or a T cell subset sorted from them (not recorded which). These receptors were taken from a man aged 18 to 29 who had mild COVID-19 (a few samples of this study predate the infection). The sample titles of this study are shuffled in the database, so cell type and time point are left out; the donor was told from shared clones.

This rearrangement joins TRBV7-9 to TRBJ2-4, with 7 bases lining up with TRBD1. Germline V CDR1 and CDR2: SEHNR, FQNEAQ (reference sequence). The CDR3 runs 14 residues. V trimming: 5 bases; J trimming: 8 bases; junction bases outside the gene matches: 9. CDR3 nucleotides: TGTGCCAGCAGCCGGACCTACCAGGGGGACATTCAGTACTTC. Translated: CASSRTYQGDIQYF.

This clonotype occurred many times. The chain combines TRBV27 with TRBJ2-3; the match to TRBD2 covers 9 bases. Germline assignment: CDR1 MNHEY and CDR2 SMNVEV (reference sequence). V dropped 7 bases and J dropped 4; count of bases not matched to a gene: 12. The CDR3 is made up of 16 amino acids. CDR3 sequence reads: CASKTGWRGGPDTQYF. The CDR3 DNA sequence: TGTGCCAGCAAGACAGGGTGGCGGGGGGGGCCAGATACGCAGTATTTT.

The chain couples TRBV20-1 to TRBJ1-4; D unresolved. The CDR3 loop spans 13 amino acids. Germline V CDR1 and CDR2: DFQATT, SNEGSKA (reference sequence). V was shortened by 2 bases and J by 4 bases, with 8 bases between the two germline ends. Here the CDR3 DNA reads TGCAGTGCTAGATGGAGAGTTAATGAAAAACTGTTTTTT. The encoded protein is CSARWRVNEKLFF.

The chain employs TRBV7-2 and TRBJ2-3; TRBD1 agrees at 7 bases. J lost 7 bases, V lost 5 bases, and 6 bases had no gene match. The CDR3 runs to 13 residues. The germline gives CDR1 SGHTA, CDR2 FQGNSA. The CDR3 DNA reads TGTGCCAGCAGCCCCAGGGGGATCCATACGCAGTATTTT. Encoded protein: CASSPRGIHTQYF. The full variable domain, in which reference TRBV7-2 and TRBJ2-3 provide the parts outside the CDR3, is GAGVSQSPSNKVTEKGKDVELRCDPISGHTALYWYRQSLGQGLEFLIYFQGNSAPDKSGLPSDRFSAERTGGSVSTLTIQRTQQEDSAVYLCASSPRGIHTQYFGPGTRLTVL.

The J gene is TRBJ1-6, the V gene TRBV12-3 or TRBV12-4; 7 bases are a match to TRBD1. The J segment lost 9 bases and the V segment lost 6 bases, leaving 8 bases of the junction unmatched. This CDR3 has 14 amino acids. As DNA, the CDR3 is TGTGCCAGCAGCCGACATGACAGGGCTTCACCCCTCCACTTT. Protein: CASSRHDRASPLHF.